This is a list of T cell receptor beta chains from one sample in a study of blood T cells in healthy people across ages. TCRdb re-called the 5' RACE reads through MiXCR, storing one row per CDR3 protein. Of about 1 million distinct CDR3 sequences in the sample, 35% to 55% were seen once. The source material was blood. The source of these receptors is a woman aged 55-69 years in good health. CDR3s include the opening cysteine and the closing phenylalanine or tryptophan. D genes are given only for firm matches. The size field is filled for only some rows; it gives once, few, many or a size class.

V gene: TRBV20-1
J gene: TRBJ2-3
clone size: few
D gene: NA
CDR3 DNA: TGCAGTGTCCCTACTCTGGATACGCAGTATTTT
CDR3 protein: CSVPTLDTQYF

V gene: TRBV20-1
J gene: TRBJ2-7
clone size: NA
D gene: TRBD1
CDR3 DNA: TGCAGTGCTGGAGACAGGGGCAGGGCCTACGAGCAGTACTTC
CDR3 protein: CSAGDRGRAYEQYF

V gene: TRBV20-1
J gene: TRBJ2-5
clone size: once
D gene: NA
CDR3 DNA: TGCAGTGCTAGAGATTTCCACCAAGAGACCCAGTACTTC
CDR3 protein: CSARDFHQETQYF

V gene: TRBV25-1
J gene: TRBJ2-2
clone size: NA
D gene: TRBD2
CDR3 DNA: TGTGCCAGCAGTGACACCGGGACTAGCGGGAGATCGGCCGGGGAGCTGTTTTTT
CDR3 protein: CASSDTGTSGRSAGELFF

V gene: TRBV10-3
J gene: TRBJ2-1
clone size: NA
D gene: TRBD2
CDR3 DNA: TGTGCCATCAGTCATACTAGCGGGAGTGGGTTCTTC
CDR3 protein: CAISHTSGSGFF

V gene: TRBV5-1
J gene: TRBJ2-1
clone size: many
D gene: NA
CDR3 DNA: TGCGCCAGCAGCTTAGCAGGTTGGGATGAGCAGTTCTTC
CDR3 protein: CASSLAGWDEQFF

V gene: TRBV5-1
J gene: TRBJ2-1
clone size: many
D gene: TRBD2
CDR3 DNA: TGTGCCAGCAGCTTGGGACTAGCGGACAATGAGCAGTTCTTC
CDR3 protein: CASSLGLADNEQFF

V gene: TRBV11-2
J gene: TRBJ2-3
clone size: NA
D gene: TRBD2
CDR3 DNA: TGTGCCAGCAGCTCGAGCGGGAGGGCCCTGACAGATACGCAGTATTTT
CDR3 protein: CASSSSGRALTDTQYF

V gene: TRBV7-9
J gene: TRBJ2-1
clone size: NA
D gene: NA
CDR3 DNA: TGTGCCAGCAGCCCCCTCGGTGCGGGGTACAATGAGCAGTTCTTC
CDR3 protein: CASSPLGAGYNEQFF

V gene: TRBV29-1
J gene: TRBJ2-3
clone size: NA
D gene: NA
CDR3 DNA: TGCAGCGGCCTCCTAGCGGATACGCAGTATTTT
CDR3 protein: CSGLLADTQYF

V gene: TRBV7-3
J gene: TRBJ2-5
clone size: NA
D gene: NA
CDR3 DNA: TGTGCCAGCAGCTTAGGCGGCCGGAACCAAGAGACCCAGTACTTC
CDR3 protein: CASSLGGRNQETQYF

V gene: TRBV6-6
J gene: TRBJ2-7
clone size: few
D gene: NA
CDR3 DNA: TGTGCCAGCAGTTACTTAGACGAGCAGTACTTC
CDR3 protein: CASSYLDEQYF

V gene: TRBV20-1
J gene: TRBJ2-7
clone size: few
D gene: TRBD2
CDR3 DNA: TGCAGTGCTAGCCATTATACTAGCGGGAGAATGACCTACGAGCAGTACTTC
CDR3 protein: CSASHYTSGRMTYEQYF

V gene: TRBV2
J gene: TRBJ1-2
clone size: NA
D gene: NA
CDR3 DNA: TGTGCCAGCAGGGAGGTGGGTGGCTACACCTTC
CDR3 protein: CASREVGGYTF

V gene: TRBV10-3
J gene: TRBJ2-2
clone size: few
D gene: NA
CDR3 DNA: TGTGCCATCATTGGGGGCACCGGGGAGCTGTTTTTT
CDR3 protein: CAIIGGTGELFF

V gene: TRBV20-1
J gene: TRBJ2-3
clone size: few
D gene: TRBD2
CDR3 DNA: TGCAGTGCTCGACTAGCGGGAGGAGATACGCAGTATTTT
CDR3 protein: CSARLAGGDTQYF

V gene: TRBV29-1
J gene: TRBJ2-2
clone size: NA
D gene: NA
CDR3 DNA: TGCAGCGTTCGTTGGGGTGACGGGGAGCTGTTTTTT
CDR3 protein: CSVRWGDGELFF

V gene: TRBV20-1
J gene: TRBJ1-6
clone size: NA
D gene: NA
CDR3 DNA: TGCAGTGCTATACAGGGAGGTTCACCCCTCCACTTT
CDR3 protein: CSAIQGGSPLHF

V gene: TRBV27
J gene: TRBJ1-4
clone size: NA
D gene: TRBD1
CDR3 DNA: TGTGTCAGCAGTTTATATCGGGAACAGGGGGAAGATAATGAAAAACTGTTTTTT
CDR3 protein: CVSSLYREQGEDNEKLFF

V gene: TRBV10-3
J gene: TRBJ2-1
clone size: NA
D gene: TRBD1
CDR3 DNA: TGTGCCATCAGCCCAGGGGGCATCTCCGACAATGAGCAGTTCTTC
CDR3 protein: CAISPGGISDNEQFF

V gene: TRBV9
J gene: TRBJ2-3
clone size: NA
D gene: NA
CDR3 DNA: TGTGCCAGCAGCGTAGTTGAGGGAGCTAGGGATACGCAGTATTTT
CDR3 protein: CASSVVEGARDTQYF

V gene: TRBV2
J gene: TRBJ2-7
clone size: NA
D gene: NA
CDR3 DNA: TGTGCCAGCAGAAACGGGATCCCTCAAACGTACGAGCAGTACTTC
CDR3 protein: CASRNGIPQTYEQYF

V gene: TRBV30
J gene: TRBJ2-7
clone size: NA
D gene: TRBD1
CDR3 DNA: TGTGCCGGGGACAGGGATTCCTACGAGCAGTACTTC
CDR3 protein: CAGDRDSYEQYF

V gene: TRBV2
J gene: TRBJ2-3
clone size: few
D gene: NA
CDR3 DNA: TGTGCCAGCAGTGAGAAGAGGGATACGCAGTATTTT
CDR3 protein: CASSEKRDTQYF

V gene: TRBV27
J gene: TRBJ1-5
clone size: few
D gene: NA
CDR3 DNA: TGTGCCAGCACTGGGGGTTCAGAGCCCCAGCATTTT
CDR3 protein: CASTGGSEPQHF

V gene: TRBV15
J gene: TRBJ2-1
clone size: NA
D gene: NA
CDR3 DNA: TGTGCCACCAGCAGGGTGAGAAATGAGCAGTTCTTC
CDR3 protein: CATSRVRNEQFF

V gene: TRBV27
J gene: TRBJ2-1
clone size: NA
D gene: NA
CDR3 DNA: TGTGCCAGCAGTTCGGCCTTCAACTCCTACAATGAGCAGTTCTTC
CDR3 protein: CASSSAFNSYNEQFF

V gene: TRBV5-1
J gene: TRBJ2-7
clone size: few
D gene: NA
CDR3 DNA: TGCGCCAGCAGCCCGGGTGGGGGAGCTTCCTCCTACGAGCAGTACTTC
CDR3 protein: CASSPGGGASSYEQYF

V gene: TRBV5-5
J gene: TRBJ2-1
clone size: NA
D gene: NA
CDR3 DNA: TGTGCCAGCAGCTCCCCTCTGAGGTCCTACAATGAGCAGTTCTTC
CDR3 protein: CASSSPLRSYNEQFF

V gene: TRBV6-5
J gene: TRBJ2-3
clone size: few
D gene: TRBD2
CDR3 DNA: TGTGCCAGCAGTTCCGAACTCCCTAGCGGAACTAGCACAGATACGCAGTATTTT
CDR3 protein: CASSSELPSGTSTDTQYF

V gene: TRBV12-3/TRBV12-4
J gene: TRBJ1-4
clone size: NA
D gene: NA
CDR3 DNA: TGTGCCAGCAGCAGTACAGGGCGCAATGAAAAACTGTTTTTT
CDR3 protein: CASSSTGRNEKLFF

V gene: TRBV24-1
J gene: TRBJ2-1
clone size: once
D gene: TRBD1
CDR3 DNA: TGTGCCACCAGTGAGGGAACAGGGGCGAGGGACAATGAGCAGTTCTTC
CDR3 protein: CATSEGTGARDNEQFF

V gene: TRBV7-8
J gene: TRBJ2-5
clone size: NA
D gene: TRBD2
CDR3 DNA: TGTGCCAGCAATCAACGGGAGGGCGGGGAGACCCAGTACTTC
CDR3 protein: CASNQREGGETQYF

V gene: TRBV12-3/TRBV12-4
J gene: TRBJ2-6
clone size: few
D gene: NA
CDR3 DNA: TGTGCCAGCAGTTTAGGTATTGGGTCTGGGGCCAACGTCCTGACTTTC
CDR3 protein: CASSLGIGSGANVLTF

V gene: TRBV9
J gene: TRBJ2-5
clone size: few
D gene: NA
CDR3 DNA: TGTGCCAGCAGTGCAACTAGTAGGTCAGAGACCCAGTACTTC
CDR3 protein: CASSATSRSETQYF

V gene: TRBV4-1
J gene: TRBJ2-1
clone size: NA
D gene: NA
CDR3 DNA: TGCGCCAGCAGCCAAACCACCACCTACAATGAGCAGTTCTTC
CDR3 protein: CASSQTTTYNEQFF

V gene: TRBV29-1
J gene: TRBJ2-7
clone size: NA
D gene: TRBD2
CDR3 DNA: TGCAGCGTTGAAGATCGAGGGACTAGCGCTTACGAGCAGTACTTC
CDR3 protein: CSVEDRGTSAYEQYF

V gene: TRBV12-3/TRBV12-4
J gene: TRBJ1-2
clone size: NA
D gene: NA
CDR3 DNA: TGTGCCAGCAGTTCCCAAAAGGGAGCCTATGGCTACACCTTC
CDR3 protein: CASSSQKGAYGYTF

V gene: TRBV27
J gene: TRBJ2-7
clone size: NA
D gene: NA
CDR3 DNA: TGTGCCAGCAAACTCAGCTTAACAGGCTACGAGCAGTACTTC
CDR3 protein: CASKLSLTGYEQYF

V gene: TRBV4-2
J gene: TRBJ2-1
clone size: NA
D gene: TRBD2
CDR3 DNA: TGTGCCAGCGGCCTCAAGCGGGAGCCCTACAATGAGCAGTTCTTC
CDR3 protein: CASGLKREPYNEQFF

V gene: TRBV10-3
J gene: TRBJ2-1
clone size: NA
D gene: TRBD1
CDR3 DNA: TGTGCCAATGCCGGGACAGTGATTTCCGAGCAGTTCTTC
CDR3 protein: CANAGTVISEQFF

V gene: TRBV11-2
J gene: TRBJ1-2
clone size: NA
D gene: NA
CDR3 DNA: TGTGCCAGCAGACGGGGGGCTGATGGCTACACCTTC
CDR3 protein: CASRRGADGYTF

V gene: TRBV3-1
J gene: TRBJ2-5
clone size: few
D gene: NA
CDR3 DNA: TGTGCCAGCAGCCAAGAGAGGGTGGCACAAGAGACCCAGTACTTC
CDR3 protein: CASSQERVAQETQYF